This T cell receptor (beta chain) was identified in a study of blood T cell repertoires in COVID-19. On the study more broadly: COVID-19 samples collected from the United States, Italy and Spain covered acute and convalescent phases. Sample material is recorded as cDNA or gDNA derived from T cells, B-cell-depleted T cells, or PBMCs.

Original processing methods: Estimated nucleated cell counts came from reference gene primer amplification. Measured with immunoSEQ multiplex PCR; TCRdb has only the in-frame clones, and not every one. V, J and clone size are those of that table, while D and trimming were read from the DNA. In the table there are about 240,000 clones, roughly nine tenths of which are singletons. Germline V gene sequence: CDR1 GTSNPN, CDR2 SVGIG (reference sequence). Trimming took 5 bases from V and 7 from J, leaving 14 bases between them. The CDR3 is 12 residues long. The source is a man aged 55-75 years with acute or convalescent COVID-19. The chain recombines TRBV30 with TRBJ1-1; the D gene is possibly TRBD1 (5 bases). Sequencing was carried out using peripheral blood. CDR3 in amino acids: CAWQSTGVEAFF. DNA of the CDR3: TGTGCCTGGCAATCAACAGGAGTTGAAGCTTTCTTT.